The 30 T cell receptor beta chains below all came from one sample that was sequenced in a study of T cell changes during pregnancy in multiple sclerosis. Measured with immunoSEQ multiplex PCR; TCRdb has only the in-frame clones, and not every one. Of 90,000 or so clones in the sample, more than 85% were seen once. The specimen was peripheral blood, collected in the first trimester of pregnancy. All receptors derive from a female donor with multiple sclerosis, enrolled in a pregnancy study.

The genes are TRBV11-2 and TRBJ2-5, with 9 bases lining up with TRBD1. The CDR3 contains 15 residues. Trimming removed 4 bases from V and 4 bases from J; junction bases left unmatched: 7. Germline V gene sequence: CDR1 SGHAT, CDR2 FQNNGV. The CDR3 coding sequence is TGTGCCAGCAGCTGGACAGGGGCGTTAAGAGAGACCCAGTACTTC. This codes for CASSWTGALRETQYF.

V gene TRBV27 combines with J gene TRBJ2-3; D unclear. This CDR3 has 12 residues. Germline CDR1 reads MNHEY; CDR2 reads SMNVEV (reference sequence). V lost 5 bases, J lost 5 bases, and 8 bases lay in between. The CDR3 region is CASSPNGDTQYF. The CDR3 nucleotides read TGTGCCAGCAGTCCGAACGGAGATACGCAGTATTTT.

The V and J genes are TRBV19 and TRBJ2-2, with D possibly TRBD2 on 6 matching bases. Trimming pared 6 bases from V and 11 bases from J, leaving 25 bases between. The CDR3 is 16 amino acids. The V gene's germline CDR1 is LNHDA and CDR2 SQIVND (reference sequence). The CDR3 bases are TGTGCCAGTAGCCCCATGGGGCGGGAATACTTAATAGAGCTGTTTTTT. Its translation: CASSPMGREYLIELFF. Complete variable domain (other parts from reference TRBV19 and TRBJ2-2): DGGITQSPKYLFRKEGQNVTLSCEQNLNHDAMYWYRQDPGQGLRLIYYSQIVNDFQKGDIAEGYSVSREKKESFPLTVTSAQKNPTAFYLCASSPMGREYLIELFFGEGSRLTVL.

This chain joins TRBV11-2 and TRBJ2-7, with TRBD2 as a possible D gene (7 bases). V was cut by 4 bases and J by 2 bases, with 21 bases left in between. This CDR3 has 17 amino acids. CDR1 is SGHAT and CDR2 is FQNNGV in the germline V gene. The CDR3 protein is CASSSLLGGGSPYEQYF. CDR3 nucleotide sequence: TGTGCCAGCAGCTCCCTCCTGGGAGGGGGAAGCCCCTACGAGCAGTACTTC.

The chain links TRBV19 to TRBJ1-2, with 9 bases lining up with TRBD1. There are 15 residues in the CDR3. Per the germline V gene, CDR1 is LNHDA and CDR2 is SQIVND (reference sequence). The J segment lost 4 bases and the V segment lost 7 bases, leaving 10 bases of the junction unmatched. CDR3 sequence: CASTPDRGKVYGYTF. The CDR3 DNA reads TGTGCCAGTACCCCGGACAGGGGAAAAGTCTATGGCTACACCTTC.

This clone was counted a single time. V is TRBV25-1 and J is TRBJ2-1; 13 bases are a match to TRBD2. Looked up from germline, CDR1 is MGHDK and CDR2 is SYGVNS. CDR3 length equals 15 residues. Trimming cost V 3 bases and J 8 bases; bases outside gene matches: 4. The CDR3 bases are TGTGCCAGCAGTGAGACTAGCGGGAGGATCGATGAGCAGTTCTTC. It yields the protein CASSETSGRIDEQFF.

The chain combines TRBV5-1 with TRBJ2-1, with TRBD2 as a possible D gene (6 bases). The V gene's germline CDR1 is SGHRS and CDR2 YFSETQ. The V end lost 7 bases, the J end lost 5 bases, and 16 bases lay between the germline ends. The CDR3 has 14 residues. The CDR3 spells CASDPGGRNNEQFF. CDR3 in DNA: TGCGCCAGCGACCCTGGAGGGAGAAACAATGAGCAGTTCTTC.

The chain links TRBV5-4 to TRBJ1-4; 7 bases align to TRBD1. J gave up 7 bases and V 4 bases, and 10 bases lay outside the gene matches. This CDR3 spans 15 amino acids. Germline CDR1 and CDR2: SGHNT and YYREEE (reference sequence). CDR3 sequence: CASSTRSGTAEKLFF. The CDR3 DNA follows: TGTGCCAGCAGCACAAGGTCCGGGACAGCTGAAAAACTGTTTTTT.

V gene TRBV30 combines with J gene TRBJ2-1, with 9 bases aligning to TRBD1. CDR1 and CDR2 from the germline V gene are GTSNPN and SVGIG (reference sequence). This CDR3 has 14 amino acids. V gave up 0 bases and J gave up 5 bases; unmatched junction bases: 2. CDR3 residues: CAWSVGQGNNEQFF. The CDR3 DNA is TGTGCCTGGAGTGTCGGACAGGGGAACAATGAGCAGTTCTTC. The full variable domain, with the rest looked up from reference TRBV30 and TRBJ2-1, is SQTIHQWPATLVQPVGSPLSLECTVEGTSNPNLYWYRQAAGRGLQLLFYSVGIGQISSEVPQNLSASRPQDRQFILSSKKLLLSDSGFYLCAWSVGQGNNEQFFGPGTRLTVL.

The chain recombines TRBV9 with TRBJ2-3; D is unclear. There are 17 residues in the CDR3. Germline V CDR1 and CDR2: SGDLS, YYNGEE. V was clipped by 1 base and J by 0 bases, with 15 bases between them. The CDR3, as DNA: TGTGCCAGCAGCGTAAAAATGAGCGTGACTAGCACAGATACGCAGTATTTT. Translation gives CASSVKMSVTSTDTQYF.

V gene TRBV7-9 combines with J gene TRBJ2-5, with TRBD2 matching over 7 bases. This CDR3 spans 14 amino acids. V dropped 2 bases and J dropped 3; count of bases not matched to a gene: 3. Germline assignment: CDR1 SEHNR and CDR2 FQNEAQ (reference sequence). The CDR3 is CASSLWREKETQYF. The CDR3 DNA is TGTGCCAGCAGCTTATGGCGGGAGAAAGAGACCCAGTACTTC.

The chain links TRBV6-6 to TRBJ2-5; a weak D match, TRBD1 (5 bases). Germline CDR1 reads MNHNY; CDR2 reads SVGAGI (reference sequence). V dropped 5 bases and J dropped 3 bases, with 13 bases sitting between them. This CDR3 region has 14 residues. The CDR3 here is CASSRAGMEETQYF. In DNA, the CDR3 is TGTGCCAGCAGTAGGGCAGGGATGGAAGAGACCCAGTACTTC.

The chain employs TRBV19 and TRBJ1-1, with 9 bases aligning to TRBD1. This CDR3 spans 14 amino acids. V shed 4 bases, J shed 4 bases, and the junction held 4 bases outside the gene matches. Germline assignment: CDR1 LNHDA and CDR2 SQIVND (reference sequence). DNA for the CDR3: TGTGCCAGTAGTAACCGGACAGGGGCCACTGAAGCTTTCTTT. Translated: CASSNRTGATEAFF.

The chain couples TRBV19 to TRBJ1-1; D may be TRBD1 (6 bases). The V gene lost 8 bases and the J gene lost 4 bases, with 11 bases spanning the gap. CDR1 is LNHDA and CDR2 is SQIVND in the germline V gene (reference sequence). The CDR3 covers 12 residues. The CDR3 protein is CASSGHTTEAFF. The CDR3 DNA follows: TGTGCCAGTTCGGGACACACCACTGAAGCTTTCTTT.

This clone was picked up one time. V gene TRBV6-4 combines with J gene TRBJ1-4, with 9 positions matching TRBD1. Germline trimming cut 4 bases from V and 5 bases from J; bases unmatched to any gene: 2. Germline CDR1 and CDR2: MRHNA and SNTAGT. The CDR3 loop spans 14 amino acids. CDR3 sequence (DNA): TGTGCCAGCAGTGCCGGACAGGGGAATGAAAAACTGTTTTTT. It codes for CASSAGQGNEKLFF.

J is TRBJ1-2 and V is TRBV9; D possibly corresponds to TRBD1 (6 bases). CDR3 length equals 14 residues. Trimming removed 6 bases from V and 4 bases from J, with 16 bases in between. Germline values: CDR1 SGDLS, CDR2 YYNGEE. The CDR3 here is CASTSGGQVYGYTF. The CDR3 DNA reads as TGTGCCAGCACCTCTGGGGGCCAGGTCTATGGCTACACCTTC.

The CDR3 bases are TGTGCCAGCAGTTCACAGGGTTTCACCTACGAGCAGTACTTC. Translation: CASSSQGFTYEQYF. The chain has TRBV27 and TRBJ2-7; tentatively, D is TRBD1 (6 bases). The CDR3 consists of 14 residues. V dropped 4 bases and J dropped 2 bases, with 12 bases sitting between them. Germline values: CDR1 MNHEY, CDR2 SMNVEV (reference sequence).

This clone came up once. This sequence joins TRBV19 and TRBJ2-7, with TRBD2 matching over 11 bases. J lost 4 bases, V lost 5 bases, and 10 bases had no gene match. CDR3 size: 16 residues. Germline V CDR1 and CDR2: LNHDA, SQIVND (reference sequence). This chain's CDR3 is CASSPDVTSGRYEQYF. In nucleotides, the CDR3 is TGTGCCAGTAGTCCCGATGTCACTAGCGGGAGATACGAGCAGTACTTC.

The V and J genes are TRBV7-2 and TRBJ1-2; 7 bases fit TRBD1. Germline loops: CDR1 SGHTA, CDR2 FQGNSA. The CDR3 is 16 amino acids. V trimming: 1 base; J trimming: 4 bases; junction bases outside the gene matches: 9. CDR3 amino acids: CASSLDGGRGTYGYTF. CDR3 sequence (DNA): TGTGCCAGCAGCTTAGATGGCGGCAGGGGGACCTATGGCTACACCTTC. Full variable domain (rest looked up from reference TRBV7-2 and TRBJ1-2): GAGVSQSPSNKVTEKGKDVELRCDPISGHTALYWYRQSLGQGLEFLIYFQGNSAPDKSGLPSDRFSAERTGGSVSTLTIQRTQQEDSAVYLCASSLDGGRGTYGYTFGSGTRLTVV.

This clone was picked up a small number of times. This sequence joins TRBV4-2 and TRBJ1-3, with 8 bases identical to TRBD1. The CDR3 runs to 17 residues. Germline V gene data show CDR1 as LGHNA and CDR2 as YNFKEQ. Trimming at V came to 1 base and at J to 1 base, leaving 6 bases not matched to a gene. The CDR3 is CASSQGTGRSSGNTIYF. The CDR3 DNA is TGTGCCAGCAGCCAAGGGACAGGGCGAAGTTCTGGAAACACCATATATTTT.

The CDR3 bases are TGTGCCAGCAGCTTAGCGCAGAACTATGGCTACACCTTC. Its protein product is CASSLAQNYGYTF. The chain links TRBV13 to TRBJ1-2; D remains ambiguous. This CDR3 is 13 amino acids long. Germline V CDR1 and CDR2: PRHDT, FYEKMQ (reference sequence). V was clipped by 1 base and J by 2 bases, with 5 bases between them. Together with reference TRBV13 and TRBJ1-2, the CDR3 gives the full variable domain: AAGVIQSPRHLIKEKRETATLKCYPIPRHDTVYWYQQGPGQDPQFLISFYEKMQSDKGSIPDRFSAQQFSDYHSELNMSSLELGDSALYFCASSLAQNYGYTFGSGTRLTVV.

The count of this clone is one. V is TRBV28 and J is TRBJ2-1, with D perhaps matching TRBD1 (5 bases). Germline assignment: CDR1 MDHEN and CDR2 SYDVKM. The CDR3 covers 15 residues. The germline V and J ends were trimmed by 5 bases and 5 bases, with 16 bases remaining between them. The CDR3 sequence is CASSERQIRNNEQFF. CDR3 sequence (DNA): TGTGCCAGCAGTGAAAGACAGATACGGAACAATGAGCAGTTCTTC.

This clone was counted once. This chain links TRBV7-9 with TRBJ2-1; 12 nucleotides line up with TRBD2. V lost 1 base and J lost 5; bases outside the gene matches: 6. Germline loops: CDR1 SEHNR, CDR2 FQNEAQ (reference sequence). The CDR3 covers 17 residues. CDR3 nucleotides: TGTGCCAGCAGCTTAGTCCCTAGCGGGAGGGCCCACAATGAGCAGTTCTTC. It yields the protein CASSLVPSGRAHNEQFF.

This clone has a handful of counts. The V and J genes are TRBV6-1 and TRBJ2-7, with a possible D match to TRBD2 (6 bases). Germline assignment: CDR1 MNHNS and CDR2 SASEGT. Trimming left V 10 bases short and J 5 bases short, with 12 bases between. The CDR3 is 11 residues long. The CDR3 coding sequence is TGTGCCACCGATGGGGGGAACGAGCAGTACTTC. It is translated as CATDGGNEQYF.

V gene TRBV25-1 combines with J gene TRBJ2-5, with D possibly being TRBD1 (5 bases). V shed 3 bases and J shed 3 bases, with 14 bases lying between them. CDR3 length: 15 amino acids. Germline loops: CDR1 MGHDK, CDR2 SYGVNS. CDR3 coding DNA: TGTGCCAGCAGTGACCCAACGGACATGAAAGAGACCCAGTACTTC. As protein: CASSDPTDMKETQYF.

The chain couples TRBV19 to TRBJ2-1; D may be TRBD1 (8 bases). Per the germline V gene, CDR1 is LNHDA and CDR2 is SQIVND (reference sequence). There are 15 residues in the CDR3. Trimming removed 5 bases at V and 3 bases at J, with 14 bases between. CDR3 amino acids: CASSVQGGFYNEQFF. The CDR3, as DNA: TGTGCCAGTAGTGTACAGGGGGGGTTCTACAATGAGCAGTTCTTC.

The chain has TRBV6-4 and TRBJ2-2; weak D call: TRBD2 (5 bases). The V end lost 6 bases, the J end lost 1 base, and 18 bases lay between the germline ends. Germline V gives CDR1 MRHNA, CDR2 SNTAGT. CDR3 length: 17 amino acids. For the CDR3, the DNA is TGTGCCAGCAGCCGCTCAACTGGAGGAATGAACACCGGGGAGCTGTTTTTT. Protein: CASSRSTGGMNTGELFF.

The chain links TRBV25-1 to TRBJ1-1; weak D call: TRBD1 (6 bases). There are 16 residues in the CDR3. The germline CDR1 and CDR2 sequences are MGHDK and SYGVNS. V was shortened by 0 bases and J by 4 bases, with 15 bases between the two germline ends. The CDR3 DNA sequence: TGTGCCAGCAGTGAATACGGCGGCAGGGGTGGCACTGAAGCTTTCTTT. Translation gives CASSEYGGRGGTEAFF.

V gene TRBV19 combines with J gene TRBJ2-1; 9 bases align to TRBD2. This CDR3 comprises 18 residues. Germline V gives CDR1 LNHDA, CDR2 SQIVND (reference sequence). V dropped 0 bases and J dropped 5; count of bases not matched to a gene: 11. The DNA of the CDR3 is TGTGCCAGTAGTATAGATTTCGGGATTAGCGGGAGAAACAATGAGCAGTTCTTC. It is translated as CASSIDFGISGRNNEQFF.

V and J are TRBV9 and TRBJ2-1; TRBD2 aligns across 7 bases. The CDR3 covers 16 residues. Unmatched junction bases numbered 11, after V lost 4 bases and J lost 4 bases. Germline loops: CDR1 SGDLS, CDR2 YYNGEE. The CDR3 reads CASSPRSGDLYNEQFF. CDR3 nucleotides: TGTGCCAGCAGCCCAAGAAGCGGGGACCTTTACAATGAGCAGTTCTTC.